Here is one T cell receptor (beta chain) with its context. An end of the junction differs from the germline gene, which may be a read error. Germline V lookup: CDR1 ENHRY, CDR2 SYGVKD. This CDR3 has 11 residues. The record originates from a study of shared clonotypes between healthy human individuals. The table came from immunoSEQ multiplex PCR; TCRdb's copy has only in-frame clones and leaves some out. This sample carries under 1,100,000 clones, under 80% of them seen once, and the ten largest clones take 1.4%. This receptor was obtained from a man younger than 30 in good health. The V call is TRBV10-3, the J call TRBJ1-2; 7 nucleotides agree with TRBD1. Material for sequencing was memory CD4+ T cells sorted from blood. Noted subset: CD45RA-negative fraction. CDR3 nucleotides: TGTGCCACTAGAGACACAGGGGCTTTCTCCTTC. Translating gives CATRDTGAFSF.